These 8 T cell receptor beta chains share one sample of origin, sequenced in a study of blood T cell repertoires in COVID-19. Measured with immunoSEQ multiplex PCR; TCRdb has only the in-frame clones, and not every one. Among roughly 230,000 clones listed, approximately 84% were seen once. Sequencing was carried out using PBMCs or T cells enriched from blood (not recorded which). The receptors stem from a woman aged 50 to 60 who had been exposed to COVID-19.

The chain carries TRBV3-1 (or the pseudogene TRBV3-2) and TRBJ1-2; D not certain. Trimming shortened V by 1 base and J by 0 bases, and 9 bases separated the two germline ends. Per germline, CDR1 LGHDT and CDR2 YNNKEL (reference sequence). The CDR3 has 15 amino acids. Written as DNA, the CDR3 is TGTGCCAGCAGCCAAGGTGGCCGTGCTAACTATGGCTACACCTTC. The encoded protein is CASSQGGRANYGYTF.

The V gene is TRBV21-1, the J gene TRBJ1-1; the table's TRBD1 call for D was not verified on the DNA. TRBV21-1 is noted as a pseudogene. The CDR3 spans 19 residues. CDR3 bases: TGTGCCAGCAGCCAGTCGCATTCCGGGACAGGGGGCGCAAACACTGAAGCTTTCTTT. This gives the protein CASSQSHSGTGGANTEAFF.

In its sample, this clone was seen once. This chain connects TRBV29-1 to TRBJ1-2, with 7 bases identical to TRBD1. The V gene end was trimmed by 6 bases and the J gene end by 4 bases; junction bases not matched to a gene: 8. Germline values: CDR1 SQVTM, CDR2 ANQGSEA. CDR3 length: 13 amino acids. Written as DNA, the CDR3 is TGCAGCGTAGCTGACAGGGCTACCTATGGCTACACCTTC. Amino acid sequence: CSVADRATYGYTF.

The chain has TRBV18 and TRBJ1-6; 9 bases line up with TRBD1. The CDR3 covers 16 residues. The junction had 6 bases not matched to a gene; V was cut back by 3 bases and J by 6 bases. The germline CDR1 and CDR2 sequences are KGHSH and LQKENI. CDR3 bases: TGTGCCAGCTCACCGGCGTCGGGACAGGGTAATTCACCCCTCCACTTT. Encoded protein: CASSPASGQGNSPLHF.

This clone showed up just once. V gene TRBV6-2 or TRBV6-3 combines with J gene TRBJ1-5; weak D call: TRBD1 (5 bases). Germline V lookup: CDR1 MNHEY, CDR2 SVGEGT. V lost 4 bases to trimming and J lost 6 bases, with 10 bases between them. This CDR3 contains 13 residues. The CDR3 spells CASSLPGVQPQHF. The CDR3 DNA is TGTGCCAGCAGTTTGCCGGGGGTTCAGCCCCAGCATTTT.

V is TRBV28 and J is TRBJ1-5, with D tentatively TRBD1 (6 bases). Germline loops: CDR1 MDHEN, CDR2 SYDVKM. This CDR3 contains 13 residues. V lost 6 bases to trimming and J lost 8 bases, with 14 bases between them. The CDR3 loop reads CASRAEGVKPQHF. In nucleotides, the CDR3 is TGTGCCAGCAGGGCCGAGGGGGTCAAGCCCCAGCATTTT.

J is TRBJ2-5 and V is TRBV24-1; D unclear. V was pared by 1 base and J by 1 base, with 18 bases between. The CDR3 extends over 18 amino acids. The germline gives CDR1 KGHDR, CDR2 SFDVKD. This chain's CDR3 is CATSDFGSGSPTQETQYF. The DNA of the CDR3 is TGTGCCACCAGTGATTTTGGTTCGGGTAGCCCTACCCAAGAGACCCAGTACTTC.

The gene calls are TRBV6-1 and TRBJ1-1, with a possible D match to TRBD1 (6 bases). V dropped 0 bases and J dropped 10 bases, with 18 bases sitting between them. The CDR3 extends over 15 amino acids. The germline V gene encodes CDR1 MNHNS and CDR2 SASEGT. In DNA form, the CDR3 reads TGTGCCAGCAGTGAAGCGCGGGGGGCGGTCTTAGGAGCTTTCTTT. Translation: CASSEARGAVLGAFF.